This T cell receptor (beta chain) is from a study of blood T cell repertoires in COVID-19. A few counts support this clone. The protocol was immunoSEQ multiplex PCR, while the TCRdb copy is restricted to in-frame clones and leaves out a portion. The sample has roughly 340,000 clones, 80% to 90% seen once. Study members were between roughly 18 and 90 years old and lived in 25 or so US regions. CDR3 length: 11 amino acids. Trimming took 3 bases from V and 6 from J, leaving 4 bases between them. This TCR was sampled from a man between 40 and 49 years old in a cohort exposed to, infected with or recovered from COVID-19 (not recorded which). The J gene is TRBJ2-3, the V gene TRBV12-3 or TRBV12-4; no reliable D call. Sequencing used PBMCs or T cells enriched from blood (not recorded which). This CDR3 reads CASSFGDTQYF. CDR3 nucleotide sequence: TGTGCCAGCAGTTTTGGCGATACGCAGTATTTT.